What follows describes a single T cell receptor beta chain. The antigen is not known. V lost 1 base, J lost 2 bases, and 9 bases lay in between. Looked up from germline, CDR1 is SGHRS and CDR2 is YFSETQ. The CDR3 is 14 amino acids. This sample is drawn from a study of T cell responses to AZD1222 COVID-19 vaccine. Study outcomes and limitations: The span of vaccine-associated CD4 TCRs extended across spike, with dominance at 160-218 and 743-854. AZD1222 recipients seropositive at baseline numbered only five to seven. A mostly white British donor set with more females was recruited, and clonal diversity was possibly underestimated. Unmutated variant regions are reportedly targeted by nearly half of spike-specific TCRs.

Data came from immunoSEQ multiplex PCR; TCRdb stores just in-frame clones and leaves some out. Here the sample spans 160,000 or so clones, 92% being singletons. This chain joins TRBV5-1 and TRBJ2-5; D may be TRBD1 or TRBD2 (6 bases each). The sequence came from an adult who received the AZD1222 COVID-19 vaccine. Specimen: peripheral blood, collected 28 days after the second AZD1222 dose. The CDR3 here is CASSLRRGQETQYF. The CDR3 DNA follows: TGCGCCAGCAGCTTGAGGAGGGGGCAAGAGACCCAGTACTTC.